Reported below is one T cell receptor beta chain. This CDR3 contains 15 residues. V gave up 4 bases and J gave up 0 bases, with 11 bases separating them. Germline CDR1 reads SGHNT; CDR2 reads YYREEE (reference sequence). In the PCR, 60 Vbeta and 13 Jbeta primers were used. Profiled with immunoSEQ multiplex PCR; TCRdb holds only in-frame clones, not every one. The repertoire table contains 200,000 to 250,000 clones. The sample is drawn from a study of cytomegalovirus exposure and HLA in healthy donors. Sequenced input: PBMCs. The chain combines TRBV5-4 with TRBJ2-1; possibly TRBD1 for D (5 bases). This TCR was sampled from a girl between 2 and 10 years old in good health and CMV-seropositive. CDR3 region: CASSPQVSSYNEQFF. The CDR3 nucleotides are TGTGCCAGCAGCCCACAGGTTAGCTCCTACAATGAGCAGTTCTTC.